The 17 T cell receptor beta chains reported below all come from one sample, sequenced in a study of CD8+ T cells in alopecia areata. Following RNA extraction, reverse transcription yielded cDNA that acted as the sequencing template. Assay: immunoSEQ multiplex PCR; the TCRdb copy retains only in-frame clones and omits some. Here the sample spans 150,000 or so clones, about nine tenths being singletons. Source: CD8+ T cells sorted from blood, taken at week 0. Receptors originate from a human donor with alopecia areata.

V gene TRBV7-9 combines with J gene TRBJ2-1, with 7 bases lining up with TRBD2. Trimming removed 5 bases from V and 3 bases from J; junction bases left unmatched: 10. The CDR3 totals 16 residues. Germline V gene lookup returns CDR1 SEHNR and CDR2 FQNEAQ (reference sequence). The CDR3 sequence: CASSPDWGDYYNEQFF. CDR3 sequence (DNA): TGTGCCAGCAGCCCCGACTGGGGGGACTACTACAATGAGCAGTTCTTC.

The V gene is TRBV9, the J gene TRBJ2-3; a weak D match, TRBD2 (6 bases). The CDR3 is made up of 14 amino acids. V lost 0 bases and J lost 5, with 10 bases in between. Per germline, CDR1 SGDLS and CDR2 YYNGEE. The CDR3 is CASSVAGVIDTQYF. The CDR3 DNA reads TGTGCCAGCAGCGTAGCGGGAGTTATAGATACGCAGTATTTT.

This chain uses TRBV7-3 with TRBJ2-3; TRBD2 agrees at 8 bases. CDR3 size: 16 residues. Germline V gene sequence: CDR1 SGHTA, CDR2 FQGTGA. The V and J ends lost 2 bases and 5 bases, in that order; junction bases with no gene match: 9. The CDR3 is CASSLFGRLAGDTQYF. The CDR3, as DNA: TGTGCCAGCAGCTTATTTGGTCGCCTAGCGGGAGATACGCAGTATTTT.

The chain employs TRBV7-6 and TRBJ2-1; 8 bases agree with TRBD1. The CDR3 runs 16 residues. Germline V CDR1 and CDR2: SGHVS, FNYEAQ. With V trimmed by 1 base and J by 10 bases, 12 bases remained unmatched. CDR3 nucleotide sequence: TGTGCCAGCAGCTTAGGGTGGGGACAGGAGGAAGGAGAGCAGTTCTTC. It codes for CASSLGWGQEEGEQFF.

This clone was seen a handful of times. The chain links TRBV5-1 to TRBJ2-2, with TRBD1 identical over 7 bases. CDR1 and CDR2 from the germline V gene are SGHRS and YFSETQ. This CDR3 spans 15 amino acids. V shed 6 bases and J 4 bases; nucleotides not matched to a gene: 9. In nucleotides, the CDR3 is TGCGCCAGCACGGTAGGGGACAGTCCCACCGGGGAGCTGTTTTTT. It specifies CASTVGDSPTGELFF.

The rearrangement joins TRBV5-1 to TRBJ2-3; D unresolved. CDR3 size: 14 residues. The germline gives CDR1 SGHRS, CDR2 YFSETQ. V was pared by 4 bases and J by 1 base, with 10 bases between. The CDR3: CASSQETGTDTQYF. CDR3 sequence (DNA): TGCGCCAGCAGCCAAGAGACCGGCACAGATACGCAGTATTTT.

This clone has only one observation. The chain combines TRBV2 with TRBJ2-7; a possible D gene is TRBD2 (5 bases). The CDR3 is 14 amino acids. The germline V gene encodes CDR1 SNHLY and CDR2 FYNNEI. Trimming removed 4 bases from V and 3 bases from J, with 13 bases in between. CDR3 region: CASSGETTSYEQYF. CDR3 bases: TGTGCCAGCAGTGGGGAGACCACCAGCTACGAGCAGTACTTC.

The chain couples TRBV30 to TRBJ2-7, with 8 bases matching TRBD1. This CDR3 contains 11 residues. Germline assignment: CDR1 GTSNPN and CDR2 SVGIG (reference sequence). Germline trimming cut 5 bases from V and 5 bases from J; bases unmatched to any gene: 2. The CDR3 DNA follows: TGTGCCTGGGGACAGGGCAACGAGCAGTACTTC. The encoded protein is CAWGQGNEQYF.

This chain uses TRBV11-1 with TRBJ2-7, with a possible D match to TRBD1 (5 bases). Germline V gene data show CDR1 as SGHAT and CDR2 as FQDESV (reference sequence). The CDR3 has 12 amino acids. The ends were cut back, 5 bases at V and 3 bases at J, with 8 bases in the middle. Here the CDR3 reads CASSRDSYEQYF. The CDR3 coding sequence is TGTGCCAGCAGCCGCGACAGCTACGAGCAGTACTTC. The whole variable domain, remainder taken from reference TRBV11-1 and TRBJ2-7, is EAEVAQSPRYKITEKSQAVAFWCDPISGHATLYWYRQILGQGPELLVQFQDESVVDDSQLPKDRFSAERLKGVDSTLKIQPAELGDSAMYLCASSRDSYEQYFGPGTRLTVT.

The V gene is TRBV11-2, the J gene TRBJ2-7; 12 bases fit TRBD2. This CDR3 spans 16 amino acids. Trimming removed 1 base from V and 3 bases from J; junction bases left unmatched: 4. Germline CDR1 and CDR2: SGHAT and FQNNGV. Here the CDR3 reads CASSLVTSGGLYEQYF. CDR3 DNA sequence: TGTGCCAGCAGCTTAGTAACTAGCGGGGGGCTCTACGAGCAGTACTTC.

The V gene is TRBV7-6, the J gene TRBJ2-7; TRBD1 matches at 8 bases. With V trimmed by 0 bases and J by 2 bases, 6 bases remained unmatched. Germline values: CDR1 SGHVS, CDR2 FNYEAQ. CDR3 length: 16 amino acids. CDR3 coding DNA: TGTGCCAGCAGCTTAGCCCAAGGGGACAGGCCCTACGAGCAGTACTTC. This codes for CASSLAQGDRPYEQYF. The variable domain in full, with the rest retrieved from reference TRBV7-6 and TRBJ2-7, is GAGVSQSPRYKVTKRGQDVALRCDPISGHVSLYWYRQALGQGPEFLTYFNYEAQQDKSGLPNDRFSAERPEGSISTLTIQRTEQRDSAMYRCASSLAQGDRPYEQYFGPGTRLTVT.

CDR3 protein: CASSPSGGANYGYTF. The DNA for the CDR3 is TGTGCCAGCAGCCCCAGTGGGGGCGCTAACTATGGCTACACCTTC. V and J are TRBV7-9 and TRBJ1-2; possible D gene TRBD1, 6 bases. The germline V gene has CDR1 SEHNR and CDR2 FQNEAQ (reference sequence). This CDR3 is 15 amino acids long. The V end lost 5 bases, the J end lost 0 bases, and 13 bases lay between the germline ends. Full variable domain (outside the CDR3, taken from reference TRBV7-9 and TRBJ1-2): DTGVSQNPRHKITKRGQNVTFRCDPISEHNRLYWYRQTLGQGPEFLTYFQNEAQLEKSRLLSDRFSAERPKGSFSTLEIQRTEQGDSAMYLCASSPSGGANYGYTFGSGTRLTVV.

This chain's CDR3 is CASSPGGGSTGELFF. The CDR3 nucleotides are TGTGCCAGCAGCCCCGGGGGGGGCAGCACCGGGGAGCTGTTTTTT. The V and J genes are TRBV13 and TRBJ2-2, with 8 bases fitting TRBD2. Trimming at V came to 5 bases and at J to 4 bases, leaving 6 bases not matched to a gene. The CDR3 is 15 amino acids. Germline V gene lookup returns CDR1 PRHDT and CDR2 FYEKMQ (reference sequence).

This clone was seen once. The chain links TRBV11-2 to TRBJ2-5; a possible D gene is TRBD2 (6 bases). Trimming removed 4 bases at V and 3 bases at J, with 9 bases between. The CDR3 extends over 13 amino acids. In germline, CDR1 is SGHAT, CDR2 FQNNGV. CDR3 coding DNA: TGTGCCAGCAGCTCTGTAGCGGAAGAGACCCAGTACTTC. Translating it yields CASSSVAEETQYF.

V is TRBV27 and J is TRBJ2-1; 8 nucleotides agree with TRBD2. The CDR3 covers 13 residues. From germline, CDR1 is MNHEY and CDR2 SMNVEV (reference sequence). The V and J ends lost 3 bases and 9 bases, in that order; junction bases with no gene match: 4. The CDR3 DNA reads as TGTGCCAGCAGTTTCTCGGGGGGGAGTGAGCAGTTCTTC. Its translation is CASSFSGGSEQFF.

The chain uses TRBV15 and TRBJ1-5, with D possibly matching TRBD1 (6 bases). V shed 4 bases and J shed 4 bases, with 11 bases lying between them. CDR3 length: 14 amino acids. In germline, CDR1 is LNHNV, CDR2 YYDKDF (reference sequence). This CDR3 reads CATSNQGPNQPQHF. The CDR3 DNA is TGTGCCACCAGCAACCAGGGGCCAAATCAGCCCCAGCATTTT.

The gene calls are TRBV9 and TRBJ1-4; 7 positions agree with TRBD1. The CDR3 has 15 amino acids. The germline gives CDR1 SGDLS, CDR2 YYNGEE. With V trimmed by 0 bases and J by 4 bases, 3 bases remained unmatched. The CDR3, as DNA: TGTGCCAGCAGCGTAGCCGGGACAGATAATGAAAAACTGTTTTTT. As protein: CASSVAGTDNEKLFF. The full variable domain, in which reference TRBV9 and TRBJ1-4 provide the parts outside the CDR3, is DSGVTQTPKHLITATGQRVTLRCSPRSGDLSVYWYQQSLDQGLQFLIQYYNGEERAKGNILERFSAQQFPDLHSELNLSSLELGDSALYFCASSVAGTDNEKLFFGSGTQLSVL.